The TCR beta chain described here comes from a study of beta chain features in type 1 diabetes. Overall study results and limits: Moderate but significant shortening of TCRB CDR3s was recorded in all four CD4+ subsets from Type 1 diabetes patients.

All of the isolated RNA was reverse transcribed, so expressed TCRB transcripts were sequenced. TCRdb's table, derived via immunoSEQ multiplex PCR, lists solely in-frame clones and lacks some. This repertoire shows 150,000 to 200,000 clones, roughly 60% found once; its top ten account for around 0.08%. Note on this clone: Its antigen is still unknown.

The material sequenced was naive CD4+ T cells from blood. The source of this sequence is a man aged 25 to 40 with type 1 diabetes.

Written as DNA, the CDR3 is TGCGCCAGCAGTTTGTTATCGGGAGTTAATTCACCCCTCCACTTT. This encodes CASSLLSGVNSPLHF. The chain has TRBV5-1 and TRBJ1-6; D ambiguous. Germline CDR1 and CDR2: SGHRS and YFSETQ. The V end was cut by 5 bases, the J end by 6 bases, with 15 bases between. The CDR3 extends over 15 amino acids.